This record concerns one TCR beta chain sequence. It was at deep level that the assay was run. The material for each subset, its genomic DNA, was split evenly across several immunoSEQ plates. TCRdb's table, derived via immunoSEQ multiplex PCR, lists solely in-frame clones and lacks some. This sample carries 2 million to 2.5 million clones, 90% to 97% of them seen once, and the ten largest clones take around 0.13%. The data originate from a study of shared clonotypes between healthy human individuals. Overall study context: Each donor's CD8 memory used one plate, CD8 naive two, each CD4 subset three.

The CDR3 sequence is 14 residues long. Germline lookup yields CDR1 SEHNR and CDR2 FQNEAQ (reference sequence). Trimming cost V 7 bases and J 13 bases; bases outside gene matches: 12. This clonotype originated in a man aged 18 to 29 in good health. The source material was naive CD4+ T cells sorted from blood. Subset meaning: CD45RA+ positively selected. The chain has TRBV7-9 and TRBJ2-6; 8 bases line up with TRBD2. The chain's CDR3 is CASTQSGGLEVLTF. DNA for the CDR3: TGTGCCAGCACCCAATCGGGGGGGCTCGAAGTCCTGACTTTC. Based on the CDR3 plus reference TRBV7-9 and TRBJ2-6, the full variable domain is DTGVSQNPRHKITKRGQNVTFRCDPISEHNRLYWYRQTLGQGPEFLTYFQNEAQLEKSRLLSDRFSAERPKGSFSTLEIQRTEQGDSAMYLCASTQSGGLEVLTFGAGSRLTVL.